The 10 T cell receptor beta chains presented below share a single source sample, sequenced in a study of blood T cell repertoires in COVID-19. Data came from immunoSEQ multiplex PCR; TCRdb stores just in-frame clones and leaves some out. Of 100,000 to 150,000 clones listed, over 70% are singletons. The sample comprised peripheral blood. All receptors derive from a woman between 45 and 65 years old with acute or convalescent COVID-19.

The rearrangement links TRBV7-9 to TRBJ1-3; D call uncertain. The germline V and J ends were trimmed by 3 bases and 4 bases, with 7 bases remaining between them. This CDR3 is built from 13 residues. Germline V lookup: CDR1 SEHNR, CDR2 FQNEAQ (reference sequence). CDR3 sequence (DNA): TGTGCCAGCAGCTTGAGTACCGGAAACACCATATATTTT. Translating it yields CASSLSTGNTIYF.

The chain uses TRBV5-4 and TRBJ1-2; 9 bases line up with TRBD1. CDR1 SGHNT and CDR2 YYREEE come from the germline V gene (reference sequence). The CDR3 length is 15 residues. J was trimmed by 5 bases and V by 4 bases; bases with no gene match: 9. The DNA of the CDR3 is TGTGCCAGCAGCCTTAACAGGGGGCCGCGGTATGGCTACACCTTC. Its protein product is CASSLNRGPRYGYTF.

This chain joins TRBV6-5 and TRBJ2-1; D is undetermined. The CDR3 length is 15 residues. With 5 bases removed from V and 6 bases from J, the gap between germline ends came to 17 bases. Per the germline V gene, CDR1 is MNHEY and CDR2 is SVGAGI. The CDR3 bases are TGTGCCAGCAGTCGCCTAAACGCCTACCCCAATGAGCAGTTCTTC. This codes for CASSRLNAYPNEQFF.

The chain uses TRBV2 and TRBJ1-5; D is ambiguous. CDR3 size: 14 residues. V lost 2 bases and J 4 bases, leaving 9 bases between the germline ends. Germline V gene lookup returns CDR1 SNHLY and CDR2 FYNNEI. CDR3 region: CASSENRGNQPQHF. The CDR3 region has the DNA TGTGCCAGCAGTGAAAACCGAGGAAATCAGCCCCAGCATTTT.

The CDR3 spells CASSLAGVEGPDTQYF. The CDR3, as DNA: TGTGCCAGCAGCTTGGCCGGGGTGGAGGGGCCAGATACGCAGTATTTT. V usage is TRBV5-4 and J usage is TRBJ2-3; weak D call: TRBD2 (6 bases). The CDR3 runs 16 residues. V lost 0 bases to trimming and J lost 4 bases, with 15 bases between them. The germline V gene encodes CDR1 SGHNT and CDR2 YYREEE (reference sequence).

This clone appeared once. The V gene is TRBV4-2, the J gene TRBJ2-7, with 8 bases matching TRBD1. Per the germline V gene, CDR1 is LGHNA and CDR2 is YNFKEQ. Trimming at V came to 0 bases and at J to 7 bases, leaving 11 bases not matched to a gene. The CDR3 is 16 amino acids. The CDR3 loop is CASSQDWGTGGQEQYF. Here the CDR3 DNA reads TGTGCCAGCAGCCAAGATTGGGGGACAGGAGGACAGGAGCAGTACTTC.

In nucleotides, the CDR3 is TGTGCCAGCAGCGCCAGACAGAACACTGAAGCTTTCTTT. Translation: CASSARQNTEAFF. The chain recombines TRBV9 with TRBJ1-1, with no clear D. Deletions cut 3 bases from V and 1 base from J, with 7 bases between. The CDR3 is made up of 13 amino acids. In germline, CDR1 is SGDLS, CDR2 YYNGEE.

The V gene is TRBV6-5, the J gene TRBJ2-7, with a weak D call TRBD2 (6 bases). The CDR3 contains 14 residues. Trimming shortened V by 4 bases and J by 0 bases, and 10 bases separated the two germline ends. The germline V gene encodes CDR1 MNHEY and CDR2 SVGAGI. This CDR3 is CASSSTGSSYEQYF. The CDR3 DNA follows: TGTGCCAGCAGTTCCACCGGGAGCTCCTACGAGCAGTACTTC.

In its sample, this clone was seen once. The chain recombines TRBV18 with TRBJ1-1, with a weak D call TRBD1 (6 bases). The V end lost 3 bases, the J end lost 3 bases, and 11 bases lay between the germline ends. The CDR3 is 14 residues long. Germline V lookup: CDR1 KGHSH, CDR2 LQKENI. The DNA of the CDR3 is TGTGCCAGCTCACCTGGTACAGGGTACACTGAAGCTTTCTTT. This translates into CASSPGTGYTEAFF.

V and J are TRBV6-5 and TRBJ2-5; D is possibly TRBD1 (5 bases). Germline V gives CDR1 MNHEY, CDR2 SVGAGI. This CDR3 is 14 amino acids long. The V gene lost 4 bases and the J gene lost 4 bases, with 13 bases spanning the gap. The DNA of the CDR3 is TGTGCCAGCAGTTTCCAGGGAATGGGAGAGACCCAGTACTTC. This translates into CASSFQGMGETQYF.